This T cell receptor (beta chain) came from a study of cytomegalovirus exposure and HLA in healthy donors. Study-level results: An apparent linkage of common viral pathogens to several of the most significant clusters emerged in a later analysis. Some V segments could not be told apart, so they were left out, TRBV6-2 and TRBV6-3 among them. Across donors, most TCRs were seen rarely, yet some public ones were widespread.

The PCR employed 60 Vbeta primers together with 13 Jbeta primers. Assay: immunoSEQ multiplex PCR; the TCRdb copy retains only in-frame clones and omits some. This sample yields some 190,000 clones, of which over 70% are seen a single time; approximately 1.5% belongs to the top ten. Turning to this clone: No antigen is known for it.

This CDR3 spans 15 amino acids. Germline V gives CDR1 GTSNPN, CDR2 SVGIG (reference sequence). Unmatched junction bases numbered 8, after V lost 3 bases and J lost 7 bases. The sequence was collected from a man aged 18 to 35 in good health and CMV-seronegative. The chain links TRBV30 to TRBJ1-6; 8 bases agree with TRBD1. The sequencing input was PBMCs. CDR3 bases: TGTGCCTGGAGAGTTAAACAGGGGGTGAATTCACCCCTCCACTTT. As protein: CAWRVKQGVNSPLHF. Looking up the rest from reference TRBV30 and TRBJ1-6 gives the full variable domain: SQTIHQWPATLVQPVGSPLSLECTVEGTSNPNLYWYRQAAGRGLQLLFYSVGIGQISSEVPQNLSASRPQDRQFILSSKKLLLSDSGFYLCAWRVKQGVNSPLHFGNGTRLTVT.